The entry that follows covers one TCR beta chain sequence. Within the sample, other DNA sequences also encode this same CDR3. The cohort comprised adults aged 18 to 89 years residing in under 25 US areas. The study assigned cohorts using participant-reported clinical history. Repertoires were generated with immunoSEQ multiplex PCR, while TCRdb's copy carries only in-frame clones and drops some. This table holds 150,000 to 200,000 clones, about 90% found once. The sample comes from a study of blood T cell repertoires in COVID-19. Across the study: Sites across the United States, Italy and Spain contributed samples from acute and convalescent COVID-19. T cells, B-cell-depleted T cells, or PBMCs supplied cDNA or gDNA.

CDR3 length: 15 amino acids. Germline loops: CDR1 LNHDA, CDR2 SQIVND (reference sequence). V was pared by 2 bases and J by 0 bases, with 5 bases between. This receptor was taken from a human donor with acute COVID-19. The donor label of this sample is uncertain. The genes are TRBV19 and TRBJ2-6, with D possibly TRBD1 on 5 matching bases. Sequenced: PBMCs or T cells enriched from blood (not recorded which). CDR3 DNA sequence: TGTGCCAGTAGTATACAGGGCTCTGGGGCCAACGTCCTGACTTTC. This gives the protein CASSIQGSGANVLTF.